This T cell receptor (beta chain) was found in a study of blood T cell repertoires in COVID-19. Study as a whole: Whether acute or convalescent, the COVID-19 samples came from the United States, Italy and Spain. Sample material is recorded as cDNA or gDNA derived from T cells, B-cell-depleted T cells, or PBMCs.

The authors' processing: For nucleated cells, counts were estimated from reference gene primer amplification. Method: immunoSEQ multiplex PCR; TCRdb's copy keeps in-frame clones and lacks some. Clone size and V and J calls were adopted from that table, with D and trimming inferred from the DNA. Of approximately 230,000 clones in the sample, roughly 80% were seen once. The CDR3 has 17 residues. CDR1 is GTSNPN, CDR2 SVGIG, per germline (reference sequence). The ends were cut back, 1 base at V and 6 bases at J, with 22 bases in the middle. Sequenced material: peripheral blood. The TCR originated in an older man with acute or convalescent COVID-19. The rearrangement links TRBV30 to TRBJ2-4, with D possibly TRBD1 on 6 matching bases. DNA for the CDR3: TGTGCCTGGAGTGGAGACAGGTTAACCCCCTTTGGAAACATTCAGTACTTC. It specifies CAWSGDRLTPFGNIQYF.